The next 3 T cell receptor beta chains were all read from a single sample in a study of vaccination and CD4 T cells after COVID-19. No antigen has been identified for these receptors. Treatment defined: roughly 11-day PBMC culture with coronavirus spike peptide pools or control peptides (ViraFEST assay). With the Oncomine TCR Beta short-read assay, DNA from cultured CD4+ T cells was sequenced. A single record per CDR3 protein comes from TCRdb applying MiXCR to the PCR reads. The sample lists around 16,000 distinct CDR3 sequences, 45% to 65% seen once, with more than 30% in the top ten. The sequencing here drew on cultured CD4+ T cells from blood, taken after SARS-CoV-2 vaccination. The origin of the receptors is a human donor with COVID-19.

The CDR3 DNA follows: TGTGCCAGCAGCATACCCGCCCTAGCGGGGGAGTCCTACGAGCAGTACTTC. Amino acids: CASSIPALAGESYEQYF. V and J are TRBV7-9 and TRBJ2-7, with 10 nucleotides matching TRBD2. Trimming at V came to 5 bases and at J to 1 base, leaving 11 bases not matched to a gene. This CDR3 has 17 amino acids. CDR1 and CDR2 (germline): SEHNR, FQNEAQ (reference sequence). Based on the CDR3 plus reference TRBV7-9 and TRBJ2-7, the full variable domain is DTGVSQNPRHKITKRGQNVTFRCDPISEHNRLYWYRQTLGQGPEFLTYFQNEAQLEKSRLLSDRFSAERPKGSFSTLEIQRTEQGDSAMYLCASSIPALAGESYEQYFGPGTRLTVT.

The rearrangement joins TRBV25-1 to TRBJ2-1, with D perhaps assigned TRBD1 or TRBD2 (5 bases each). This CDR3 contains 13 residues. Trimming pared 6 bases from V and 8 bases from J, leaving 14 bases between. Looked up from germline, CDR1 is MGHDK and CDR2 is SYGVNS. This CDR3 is CASRVTGGHEQFF. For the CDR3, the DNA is TGTGCCAGCAGAGTCACAGGAGGTCATGAGCAGTTCTTC.

This CDR3 is CASSSRGTVFF. CDR3 coding DNA: TGTGCCAGCAGTTCGCGGGGGACCGTCTTCTTC. This rearrangement joins TRBV6-2 or TRBV6-3 to TRBJ2-1; 7 bases agree with TRBD2. CDR1 is MNHEY and CDR2 is SVGEGT in the germline V gene. This CDR3 is built from 11 residues. The trim removed 4 bases at V and 16 bases at J, leaving 7 bases unmatched.